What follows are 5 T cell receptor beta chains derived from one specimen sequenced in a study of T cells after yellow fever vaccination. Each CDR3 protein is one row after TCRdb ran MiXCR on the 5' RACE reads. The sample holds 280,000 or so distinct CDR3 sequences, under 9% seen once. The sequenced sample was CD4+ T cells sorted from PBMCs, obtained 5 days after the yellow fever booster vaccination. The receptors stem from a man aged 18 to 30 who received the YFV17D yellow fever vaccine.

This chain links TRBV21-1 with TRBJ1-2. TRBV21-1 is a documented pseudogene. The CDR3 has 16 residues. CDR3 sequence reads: CASSKAEGGANYGYTF. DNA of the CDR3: TGTGCCAGCAGCAAAGCGGAAGGAGGGGCTAACTATGGCTACACCTTC.

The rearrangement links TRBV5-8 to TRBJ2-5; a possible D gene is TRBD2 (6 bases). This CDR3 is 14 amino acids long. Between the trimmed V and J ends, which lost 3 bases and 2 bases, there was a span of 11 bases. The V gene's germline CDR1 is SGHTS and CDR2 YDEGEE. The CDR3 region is CASSWGVWQETQYF. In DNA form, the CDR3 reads TGTGCCAGCAGCTGGGGGGTTTGGCAAGAGACCCAGTACTTC.

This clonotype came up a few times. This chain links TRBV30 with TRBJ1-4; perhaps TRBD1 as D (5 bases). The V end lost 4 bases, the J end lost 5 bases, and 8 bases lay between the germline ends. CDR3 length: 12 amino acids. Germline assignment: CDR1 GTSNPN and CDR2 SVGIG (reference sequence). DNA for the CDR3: TGTGCCTGGAATAGGGGAAATGAAAAACTGTTTTTT. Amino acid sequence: CAWNRGNEKLFF.

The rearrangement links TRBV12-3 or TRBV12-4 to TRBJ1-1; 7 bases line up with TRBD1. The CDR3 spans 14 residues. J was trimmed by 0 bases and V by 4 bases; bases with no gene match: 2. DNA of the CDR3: TGTGCCAGCAGTTGGGACAGTATGAACACTGAAGCTTTCTTT. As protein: CASSWDSMNTEAFF.

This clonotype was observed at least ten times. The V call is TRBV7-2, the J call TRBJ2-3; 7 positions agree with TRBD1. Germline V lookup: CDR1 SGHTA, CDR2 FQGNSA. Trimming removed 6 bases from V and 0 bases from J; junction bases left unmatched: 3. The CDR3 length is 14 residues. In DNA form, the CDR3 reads TGTGCCAGCAGAAAGGACAGGAGCACAGATACGCAGTATTTT. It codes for CASRKDRSTDTQYF. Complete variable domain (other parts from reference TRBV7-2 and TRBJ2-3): GAGVSQSPSNKVTEKGKDVELRCDPISGHTALYWYRQSLGQGLEFLIYFQGNSAPDKSGLPSDRFSAERTGGSVSTLTIQRTQQEDSAVYLCASRKDRSTDTQYFGPGTRLTVL.